These T cell receptor beta chains were read from a single sample in a study of cytomegalovirus exposure and HLA in healthy donors. Clones were sequenced by immunoSEQ multiplex PCR, and TCRdb holds only the in-frame ones, with some missing. Among 57,000 or so clones listed, 75% to 85% were seen once. Material: PBMCs. Receptors were obtained from a man in his fifties or sixties in good health and CMV-seropositive. Each CDR3 is given with its conserved first and last residue. Fields, in order: J gene, D gene, clone size, CDR3 length, V gene, CDR3 protein, CDR3 DNA. A D gene is named only where the DNA matches it firmly. Size tells how often a clone was seen (once, few, many) or the class of an expanded clone, and some rows leave it out.

TRBJ2-1	-	-	10	TRBV10-2	CASRDLEQFF	TGCGCCAGCAGGGACTTGGAGCAGTTCTTC
TRBJ2-5	-	-	14	TRBV6-5	CASARGPRGETQYF	TGTGCCAGCGCGCGGGGTCCCCGGGGGGAGACCCAGTACTTC
TRBJ1-5	TRBD1	-	15	TRBV4-2	CASSRGQVSNQPQHF	TGTGCCAGCAGCCGTGGACAGGTCAGCAATCAGCCCCAGCATTTT
TRBJ2-7	-	few	16	TRBV4-1	CASSQDAGKGYYAQYF	TGCGCCAGCAGCCAAGACGCCGGAAAAGGCTACTACGCGCAGTACTTC
TRBJ2-2	-	-	14	TRBV27	CATRWGPNTGELFF	TGTGCCACCCGTTGGGGGCCTAACACCGGGGAGCTGTTTTTT
TRBJ2-5	TRBD1	few	15	TRBV6-5	CASSYYGQGQETQYF	TGTGCCAGCAGTTACTATGGACAGGGCCAAGAGACCCAGTACTTC
TRBJ2-7	TRBD2	-	17	TRBV7-2	CASSLGFGGGSSYEQYF	TGTGCCAGCAGCTTAGGGTTCGGCGGGGGGTCCTCCTACGAGCAGTACTTC
TRBJ2-1	-	few	13	TRBV30	CAWSPGSYNEQFF	TGTGCCTGGAGTCCGGGGAGCTACAATGAGCAGTTCTTC
TRBJ2-5	TRBD1	once	14	TRBV13	CASSFDRVQETQYF	TGTGCCAGCAGCTTTGACAGGGTGCAAGAGACCCAGTACTTC
TRBJ1-4	TRBD1	few	14	TRBV5-4	CASSLDRGGEKLFF	TGTGCCAGCAGCTTGGACAGGGGTGGTGAAAAACTGTTTTTT
TRBJ1-5	TRBD1	medium-sized	18	TRBV6-1	CASSEGRTGFVRNQPQHF	TGTGCCAGCAGTGAAGGCCGGACAGGGTTCGTGCGCAATCAGCCCCAGCATTTT
TRBJ2-2	TRBD2	-	14	TRBV7-9	CASSSSGNTGELFF	TGTGCCAGCAGCTCTAGCGGGAACACCGGGGAGCTGTTTTTT
TRBJ2-7	TRBD1	few	13	TRBV7-9	CASSPAGGYEQYF	TGTGCCAGCAGCCCCGCAGGGGGCTACGAGCAGTACTTC
TRBJ1-1	-	few	15	TRBV4-1	CASSQGGDLNTEAFF	TGTGCCAGCAGCCAAGGGGGAGACCTGAACACTGAAGCTTTCTTT
TRBJ2-7	TRBD2	-	14	TRBV6-1	CASSESGNLYEQYF	TGTGCCAGCAGTGAAAGCGGGAACCTATACGAGCAGTACTTC
TRBJ2-7	TRBD1	-	16	TRBV10-3	CAISEFGQGVTYEQYF	TGTGCCATCAGTGAGTTCGGACAGGGGGTGACCTACGAGCAGTACTTC
TRBJ1-1	-	-	13	TRBV7-3	CASSVLGNTEAFF	TGTGCCAGCAGCGTACTAGGAAACACTGAAGCTTTCTTT
TRBJ2-7	TRBD2	-	14	TRBV7-8	CASGESGRAREQYF	TGTGCCAGCGGGGAAAGCGGGAGGGCCCGGGAGCAGTACTTC
TRBJ2-7	-	-	16	TRBV27	CASSSSGRVVSHEQYF	TGTGCCAGCAGTTCGTCCGGCAGGGTCGTTTCCCACGAGCAGTACTTC
TRBJ1-1	TRBD1	-	15	TRBV6-5	CASIIEGAGDTEAFF	TGTGCCAGCATTATCGAGGGGGCCGGTGACACTGAAGCTTTCTTT
TRBJ2-2	TRBD2	-	15	TRBV30	CAWSVGRVGTGELFF	TGTGCCTGGAGTGTAGGGAGGGTGGGGACCGGGGAGCTGTTTTTT
TRBJ2-7	TRBD1	-	15	TRBV9	CASSSQGPSYYEQYF	TGTGCAAGCAGCTCACAGGGGCCCAGCTACTACGAGCAGTACTTC
TRBJ2-1	TRBD1	-	16	TRBV7-9	CASSKRMGQLYNEQFF	TGTGCCAGCAGCAAACGAATGGGACAGTTATACAATGAGCAGTTCTTC
TRBJ2-2	TRBD2	-	16	TRBV28	CASSPGAGRNTGELFF	TGTGCCAGCAGTCCAGGAGCGGGACGGAACACCGGGGAGCTGTTTTTT
TRBJ1-3	-	few	16	TRBV7-2	CASSSGGKFSGNTIYF	TGTGCCAGCAGCTCCGGAGGGAAGTTCTCTGGAAACACCATATATTTT
TRBJ2-7	-	-	13	TRBV27	CASSLGSHYEQYF	TGTGCCAGCAGTTTAGGTAGTCACTACGAGCAGTACTTC
TRBJ2-7	TRBD1	-	15	TRBV9	CASRPQGASSYEQYF	TGTGCCAGCCGCCCCCAGGGGGCCAGCTCCTACGAGCAGTACTTC
TRBJ2-2	TRBD2	-	18	TRBV5-5	CASSMGLAGVGEAGELFF	TGTGCCAGCAGCATGGGACTAGCGGGAGTAGGGGAGGCCGGGGAGCTGTTTTTT
TRBJ1-5	-	few	15	TRBV4-3	CASSQDLGGGQPQHF	TGCGCCAGCAGCCAAGATCTGGGGGGGGGTCAGCCCCAGCATTTT
TRBJ2-7	-	-	19	TRBV19	CASSKGTLGVLAGTYEQYF	TGTGCCAGTAGTAAGGGGACCCTGGGTGTCCTCGCGGGGACCTACGAGCAGTACTTC
TRBJ2-5	-	-	15	TRBV5-1	CASSLRNSRQETQYF	TGCGCCAGCAGCTTGCGGAACAGCCGACAAGAGACCCAGTACTTC
TRBJ1-1	-	-	13	TRBV4-1	CASSQDWGKEAFF	TGCGCCAGCAGCCAAGATTGGGGCAAAGAGGCTTTCTTT
TRBJ2-3	-	few	15	TRBV19	CASSPDGGVPDTQYF	TGTGCCAGTAGCCCGGACGGAGGGGTACCAGATACGCAGTATTTT
TRBJ1-6	-	-	13	TRBV5-8	CARGQGPDSPLHF	TGTGCCAGGGGCCAGGGCCCCGATTCACCCCTCCACTTT
TRBJ1-4	TRBD1	-	14	TRBV5-1	CASSIGQGAEKLFF	TGCGCCAGCAGCATAGGACAGGGGGCGGAAAAACTGTTTTTT
TRBJ1-1	-	-	14	TRBV9	CASSVVQGNTEAFF	TGTGCCAGCAGCGTAGTTCAGGGAAACACTGAAGCTTTCTTT
TRBJ2-7	TRBD1	-	15	TRBV11-2	CASSSTGALSYEQYF	TGTGCCAGCAGTTCAACAGGGGCCCTATCCTACGAGCAGTACTTC
TRBJ2-3	-	-	12	TRBV7-2	CASSLGADTQYF	TGTGCCAGCAGCTTAGGGGCCGATACGCAGTATTTT
TRBJ2-3	-	-	16	TRBV5-1	CASTRGRPLSTDTQYF	TGCGCCAGCACCAGGGGTAGGCCCCTTAGCACAGATACGCAGTATTTT
TRBJ2-2	TRBD1	-	15	TRBV7-2	CASRRQGANTGELFF	TGTGCCAGCAGGCGACAGGGGGCTAACACCGGGGAGCTGTTTTTT
TRBJ2-1	TRBD2	-	13	TRBV27	CASRLAGNNEQFF	TGTGCCAGTCGACTAGCAGGGAACAATGAGCAGTTCTTC
TRBJ2-5	-	-	13	TRBV19	CASSSMEGETQYF	TGTGCCAGTAGTTCCATGGAGGGAGAGACCCAGTACTTC
TRBJ2-7	TRBD1	-	14	TRBV6-5	CASSSQGVSYEQYF	TGTGCCAGCAGTTCTCAGGGGGTTTCCTACGAGCAGTACTTC
TRBJ1-1	-	few	14	TRBV6-5	CASSLRVGDTEAFF	TGTGCCAGCAGTTTAAGAGTGGGCGACACTGAAGCTTTCTTT